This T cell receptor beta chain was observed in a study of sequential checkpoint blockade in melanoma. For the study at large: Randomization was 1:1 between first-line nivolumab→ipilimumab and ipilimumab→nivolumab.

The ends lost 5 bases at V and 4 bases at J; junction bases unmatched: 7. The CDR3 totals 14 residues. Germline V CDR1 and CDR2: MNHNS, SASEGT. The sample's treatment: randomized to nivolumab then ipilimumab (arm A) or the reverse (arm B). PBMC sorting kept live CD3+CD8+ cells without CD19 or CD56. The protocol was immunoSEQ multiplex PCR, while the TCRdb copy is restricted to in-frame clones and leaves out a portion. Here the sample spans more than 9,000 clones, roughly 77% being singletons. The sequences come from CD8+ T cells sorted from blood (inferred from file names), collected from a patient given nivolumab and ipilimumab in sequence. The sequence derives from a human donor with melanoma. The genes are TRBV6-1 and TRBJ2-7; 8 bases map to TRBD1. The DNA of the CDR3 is TGTGCCAGCAGTCTCGGGACAGGTGGATACGAGCAGTACTTC. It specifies CASSLGTGGYEQYF.